This T cell receptor beta chain was sequenced during a study of Graves' ophthalmopathy and Graves' hyperthyroidism. Trimming cost V 1 base and J 3 bases; bases outside gene matches: 4. Germline V gene data show CDR1 as DFQATT and CDR2 as SNEGSKA (reference sequence). The CDR3 is 14 residues long. The sequenced template was RNA, covering the TCR beta CDR3 region. HTBI primers were employed in first-round RT-PCR, then a second-round multiplex PCR followed. TCRdb reanalysed the multiplex PCR reads using MiXCR and keeps one entry per CDR3 protein. The sample lists about 740,000 distinct CDR3 sequences, roughly 40% occurring once. Ophthalmopathy in the donors was of moderate-to-severe activity, with CAS ≥3, NOSPECS ≥4 and duration under 3 months.

Sequencing was done on a sample of peripheral blood. The TCR was taken from an adult man with Graves' ophthalmopathy. The V call is TRBV20-1, the J call TRBJ2-7; TRBD2 matches at 9 bases. This chain's CDR3 is CSARVPSGIYEQYF. The CDR3 nucleotides read TGCAGTGCTAGAGTTCCTAGCGGGATCTACGAGCAGTACTTC.